Listed below are T cell receptor beta chains from one sample, sequenced in a study of shared clonotypes between healthy human individuals. Clones were sequenced by immunoSEQ multiplex PCR, and TCRdb holds only the in-frame ones, with some missing. The sample consists of hundreds of thousands of clones, around 72% of them appearing once. The sample comprised memory CD4+ T cells sorted from blood. These TCRs come from a woman aged 25 to 39 in good health. Both conserved end residues are part of each CDR3. The D gene is left open where the match is weak. Clone size is stated in some rows and not others, as once, few, many or a class when expanded.

TGTGCCAGCACCCCACCACTCGGGAGGGTTACTGAAGCTTTCTTT	CASTPPLGRVTEAFF	-	TRBV28	TRBJ1-1	-
TGTGCCAGCAGCCCCAGGCTGACAGGGCCAGGGGCCAACGTCCTGACTTTC	CASSPRLTGPGANVLTF	once	TRBV7-9	TRBJ2-6	TRBD1
TGTGCCAGCAGAAGACTTCAGGGGCTGGCCTACGAGCAGTACTTC	CASRRLQGLAYEQYF	once	TRBV6-5	TRBJ2-7	-
TGTGCCAGCTCACCACAGGATTGGGGACAGGGACCAAACACTGAAGCTTTCTTT	CASSPQDWGQGPNTEAFF	-	TRBV18	TRBJ1-1	TRBD1
TGCGCCAGCAGCTTGGCAGGACAGGGGAACACAGATACGCAGTATTTT	CASSLAGQGNTDTQYF	-	TRBV5-1	TRBJ2-3	TRBD1
TGTGCCAGCAGCTTAGCCGGGACAGATTCTAACTATGGCTACACCTTC	CASSLAGTDSNYGYTF	-	TRBV7-2	TRBJ1-2	TRBD1
TGTGCCAGCTCACCAAGGTATAGCGGGAGGAGCACAGATACGCAGTATTTT	CASSPRYSGRSTDTQYF	-	TRBV18	TRBJ2-3	TRBD2
TGTGCCAGCAGCTTAGGCGGGAGCTTAGATACGCAGTATTTT	CASSLGGSLDTQYF	-	TRBV11-2	TRBJ2-3	TRBD2
TGTGCCAGCAGCGTAGGAAAGGGGGCTGGAAACACCATATATTTT	CASSVGKGAGNTIYF	once	TRBV9	TRBJ1-3	-
TGTGCCAGCAGCTTAGGGGGCGGGAGCCTCGCGATGGTCCAGTACTTC	CASSLGGGSLAMVQYF	-	TRBV7-2	TRBJ2-5	TRBD2
TGTGCCAGCAGGACGACTAAGAGGAGCTCCTACGAGCAGTACTTC	CASRTTKRSSYEQYF	-	TRBV6-5	TRBJ2-7	-
TGTGCCAGCAGCTCCCAACTAGCGGCTCCCTCCCGGCGGGATGAGCAGTTCTTC	CASSSQLAAPSRRDEQFF	-	TRBV7-8	TRBJ2-1	TRBD2
TGTGCCAGCAGCCCCGGAGGACCTAGAAACACCGGGGAGCTGTTTTTT	CASSPGGPRNTGELFF	-	TRBV11-2	TRBJ2-2	-
TGTGCCAGCAGCGATGGTATTAAGCCCCAGCATTTT	CASSDGIKPQHF	few	TRBV9	TRBJ1-5	-
TGTGCCAGCTCACCAACCGCTAGCACCACCTACAATGAGCAGTTCTTC	CASSPTASTTYNEQFF	-	TRBV18	TRBJ2-1	-
TGCGCCAGCAGTGAGTTCAAGGACAGGCCCGACAATGAGCAGTTCTTC	CASSEFKDRPDNEQFF	-	TRBV10-1	TRBJ2-1	TRBD1
TGCGCCAGCAGACCCCTACAGGGGAGGAAAGCCTACGAGCAGTACTTC	CASRPLQGRKAYEQYF	-	TRBV5-1	TRBJ2-7	-
TGTGCCTGGAGTCCCGGGACAGGGGATGGCTACACCTTC	CAWSPGTGDGYTF	-	TRBV30	TRBJ1-2	TRBD1
TGTGCCAGCTCACCAGGGTTGGGTGGCTACACCTTC	CASSPGLGGYTF	-	TRBV18	TRBJ1-2	-
TGCGCCAGCAGCCGTACCCAGGGGAACCAAGAGACCCAGTACTTC	CASSRTQGNQETQYF	-	TRBV4-1	TRBJ2-5	-
TGTGCCAGCAGCTTAGGGGCCCTGGCAGGGTATGGCTACACCTTC	CASSLGALAGYGYTF	-	TRBV7-9	TRBJ1-2	-
TGTGCCAGTAGCCAGATACAGTGGCATACCGAAGCTTTCTTT	CASSQIQWHTEAFF	-	TRBV19	TRBJ1-1	-
TGCAGCGTTGATTCAGGGACCTCTGGAAACACCATATATTTT	CSVDSGTSGNTIYF	once	TRBV29-1	TRBJ1-3	-
TGTGCCAGCAGCGCACAGGCCTCCTACGAGCAGTACTTC	CASSAQASYEQYF	-	TRBV7-3	TRBJ2-7	-
TGTGCCAGCAGCTTGGGGACAGGGCAAGAGACCCAGTACTTC	CASSLGTGQETQYF	-	TRBV5-4	TRBJ2-5	TRBD1
TGTGCCAGCAGCCAAGGGTGGGGACTAGCGGACCAAGAGACCCAGTACTTC	CASSQGWGLADQETQYF	-	TRBV4-2	TRBJ2-5	TRBD2
TGTGCCAGCAGCGCCACTCCCGGAGGGTACAATGAGCAGTTCTTC	CASSATPGGYNEQFF	-	TRBV9	TRBJ2-1	-
TGTGCCAGTAGTATGAGGCGGGACTCCGCCTACAATGAGCAGTTCTTC	CASSMRRDSAYNEQFF	-	TRBV19	TRBJ2-1	-
TGTGCCAGCAGCGTATGCAGGGGAAAACTGAGGGAGCAGTACTTC	CASSVCRGKLREQYF	-	TRBV9	TRBJ2-7	-
TGCGCCAGCAGTCAATCCGGGACAGGGAAGCGGCGAGGCCTCGAGCAGTACTTC	CASSQSGTGKRRGLEQYF	few	TRBV23-1	TRBJ2-7	TRBD1
TGTGCCAGCAATCGACAGGGCATGAACACTGAAGCTTTCTTT	CASNRQGMNTEAFF	once	TRBV11-2	TRBJ1-1	TRBD1
TGTGCCAGCAGTGAATATCTCCAGTCCTCCTACAATGAGCAGTTCTTC	CASSEYLQSSYNEQFF	-	TRBV6-1	TRBJ2-1	-
TGTGCCAGCAGTCCCCTCACCGGGGAGCTGTTTTTT	CASSPLTGELFF	-	TRBV27	TRBJ2-2	-
TGCGCCAGCAGCGATTTTGACCCCGACGCGGCTTTCTTT	CASSDFDPDAAFF	once	TRBV5-1	TRBJ1-1	-
TGTGCCATCAGTGAGTCTCAGTCTAGCACGGATACGCAGTATTTT	CAISESQSSTDTQYF	-	TRBV10-3	TRBJ2-3	-
TGTGCCAGCAGCTTGGGACAGCCGAGCTCCTACGAGCAGTACTTC	CASSLGQPSSYEQYF	few	TRBV7-9	TRBJ2-7	TRBD1